The T cell receptor beta chain described here comes from a study of control samples from healthy donors and cancer patients (TCRdb year 2020). Library creation used the immunoSEQ multiplex PCR assay. TCRdb obtained this table from immuneACCESS and retained in-frame rearrangements with V and J assigned. These tables miss some clones; where compared with another copy, unresolved V genes account for less than half of the shortfall, and the remainder is unexplained. The sample profile shows about 100,000 clones; less than 90% of them were found once. 18% of the sample goes to the ten largest clones. The V end loses 3 bases and the J end loses 3 bases, and a stretch of 11 bases separates them. Looking up the germline V gene (reference sequence) yields CDR1 MNHEY and CDR2 SMNVEV. Its CDR3 holds 14 amino acids, cysteine through phenylalanine. Only the CDR3 DNA is retained, 42 bases long and in frame from the first base.

As regards this clone: Its antigen specificity is not known. The input lacks base qualities; no much larger clone sits a single base away.

Input material: blood. The receptor's source is a woman in her 50s in good health. The rearrangement joined TRBV27 to TRBJ1-2, with a weak D call of TRBD1 (5 bases match). CDR3 reads: CASSFRGDHYGYTF. The bases are TGTGCCAGCAGTTTCCGTGGGGACCACTATGGCTACACCTTC.